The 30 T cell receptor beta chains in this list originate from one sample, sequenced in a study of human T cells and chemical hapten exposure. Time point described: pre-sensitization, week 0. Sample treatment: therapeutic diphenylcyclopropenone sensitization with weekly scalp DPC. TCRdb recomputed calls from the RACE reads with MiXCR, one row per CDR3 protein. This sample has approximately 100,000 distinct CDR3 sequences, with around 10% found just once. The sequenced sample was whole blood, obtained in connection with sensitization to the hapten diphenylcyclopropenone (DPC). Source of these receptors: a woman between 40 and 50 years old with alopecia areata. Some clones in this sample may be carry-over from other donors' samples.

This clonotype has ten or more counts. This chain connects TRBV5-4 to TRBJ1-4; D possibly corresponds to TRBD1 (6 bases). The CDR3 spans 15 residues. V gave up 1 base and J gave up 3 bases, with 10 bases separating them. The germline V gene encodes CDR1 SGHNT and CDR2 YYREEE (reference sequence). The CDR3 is CASSLSRGANEKLFF. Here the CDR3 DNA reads TGTGCCAGCAGCTTGTCAAGGGGGGCTAATGAAAAACTGTTTTTT.

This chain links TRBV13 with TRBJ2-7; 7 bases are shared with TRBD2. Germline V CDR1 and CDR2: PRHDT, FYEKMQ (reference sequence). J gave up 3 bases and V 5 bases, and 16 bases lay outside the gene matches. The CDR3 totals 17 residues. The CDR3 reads CASSLMTSTSLFYEQYF. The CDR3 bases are TGTGCCAGCAGCCTTATGACATCGACTAGCTTATTCTACGAGCAGTACTTC. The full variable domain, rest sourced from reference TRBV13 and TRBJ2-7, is AAGVIQSPRHLIKEKRETATLKCYPIPRHDTVYWYQQGPGQDPQFLISFYEKMQSDKGSIPDRFSAQQFSDYHSELNMSSLELGDSALYFCASSLMTSTSLFYEQYFGPGTRLTVT.

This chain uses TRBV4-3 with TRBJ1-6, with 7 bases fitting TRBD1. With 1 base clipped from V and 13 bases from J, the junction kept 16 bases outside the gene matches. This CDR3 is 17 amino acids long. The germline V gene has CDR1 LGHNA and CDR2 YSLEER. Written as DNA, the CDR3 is TGCGCCAGCAGCCAAGGGCTTAGGGGGCAGGGAATCGCCCCCCTCCACTTT. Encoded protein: CASSQGLRGQGIAPLHF.

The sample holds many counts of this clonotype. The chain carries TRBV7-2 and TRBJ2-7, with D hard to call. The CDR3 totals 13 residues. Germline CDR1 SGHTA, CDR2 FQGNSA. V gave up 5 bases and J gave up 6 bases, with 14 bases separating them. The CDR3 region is CASSPTQVTEQYF. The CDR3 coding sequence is TGTGCCAGCAGCCCGACGCAGGTTACCGAGCAGTACTTC.

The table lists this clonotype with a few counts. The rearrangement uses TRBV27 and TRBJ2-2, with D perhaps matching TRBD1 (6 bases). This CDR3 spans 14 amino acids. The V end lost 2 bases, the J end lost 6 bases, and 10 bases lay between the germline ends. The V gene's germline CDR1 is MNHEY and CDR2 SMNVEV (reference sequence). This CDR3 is CASSLQGLAGELFF. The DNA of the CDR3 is TGTGCCAGCAGTTTACAGGGGTTGGCCGGGGAGCTGTTTTTT.

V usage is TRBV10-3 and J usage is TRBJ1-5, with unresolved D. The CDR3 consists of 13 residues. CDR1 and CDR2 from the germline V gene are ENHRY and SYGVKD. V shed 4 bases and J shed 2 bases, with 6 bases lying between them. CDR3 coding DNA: TGTGCCATCAGTGGGGGAGGCAATCAGCCCCAGCATTTT. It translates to CAISGGGNQPQHF.

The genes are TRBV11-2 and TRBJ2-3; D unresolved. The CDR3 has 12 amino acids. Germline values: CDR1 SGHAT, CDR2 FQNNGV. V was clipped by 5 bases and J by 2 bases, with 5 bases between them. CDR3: CASSQYTDTQYF. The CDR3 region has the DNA TGTGCCAGCAGCCAATACACAGATACGCAGTATTTT.

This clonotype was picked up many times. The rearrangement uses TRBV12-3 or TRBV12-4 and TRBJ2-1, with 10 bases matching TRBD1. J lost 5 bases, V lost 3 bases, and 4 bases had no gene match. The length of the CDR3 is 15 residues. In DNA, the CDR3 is TGTGCCAGCAGTTTCTCTGGGACAGGGGACAATGAGCAGTTCTTC. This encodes CASSFSGTGDNEQFF.

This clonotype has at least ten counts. The CDR3 DNA sequence: TGCGCCAGCAGCCAAGACAAGAGGTCCTATAATTCACCCCTCCACTTT. It is translated as CASSQDKRSYNSPLHF. The rearrangement uses TRBV4-1 and TRBJ1-6; D is ambiguous. Per germline, CDR1 MGHRA and CDR2 YSYEKL. This CDR3 has 16 amino acids. The V end was cut by 0 bases, the J end by 1 base, with 7 bases between.

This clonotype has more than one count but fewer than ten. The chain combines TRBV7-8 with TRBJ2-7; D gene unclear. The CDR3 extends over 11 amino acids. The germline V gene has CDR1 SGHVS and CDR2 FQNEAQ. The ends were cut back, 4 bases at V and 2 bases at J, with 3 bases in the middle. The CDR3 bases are TGTGCCAGCAGCTGGGCCTACGAGCAGTACTTC. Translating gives CASSWAYEQYF.

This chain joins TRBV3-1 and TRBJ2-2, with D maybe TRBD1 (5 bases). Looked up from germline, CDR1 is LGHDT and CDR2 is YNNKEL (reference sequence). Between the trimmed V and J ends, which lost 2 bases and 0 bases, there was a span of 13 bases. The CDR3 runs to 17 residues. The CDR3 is CASSQRGFPANTGELFF. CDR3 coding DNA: TGTGCCAGCAGCCAAAGGGGATTCCCAGCGAACACCGGGGAGCTGTTTTTT.

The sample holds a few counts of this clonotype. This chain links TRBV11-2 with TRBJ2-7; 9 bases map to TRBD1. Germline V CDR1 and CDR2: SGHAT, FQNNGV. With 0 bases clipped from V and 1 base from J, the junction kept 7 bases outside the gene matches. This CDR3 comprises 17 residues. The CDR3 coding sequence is TGTGCCAGCAGCTTAGATCATAGGGGACAGGGTTCCTACGAGCAGTACTTC. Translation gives CASSLDHRGQGSYEQYF.

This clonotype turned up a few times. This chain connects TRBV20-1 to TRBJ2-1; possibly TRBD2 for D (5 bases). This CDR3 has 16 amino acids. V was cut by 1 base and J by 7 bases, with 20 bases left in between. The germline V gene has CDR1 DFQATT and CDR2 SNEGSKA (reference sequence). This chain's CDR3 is CSARGEEGPVKNEQFF. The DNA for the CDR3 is TGCAGTGCTAGAGGTGAAGAGGGTCCCGTAAAAAATGAGCAGTTCTTC.

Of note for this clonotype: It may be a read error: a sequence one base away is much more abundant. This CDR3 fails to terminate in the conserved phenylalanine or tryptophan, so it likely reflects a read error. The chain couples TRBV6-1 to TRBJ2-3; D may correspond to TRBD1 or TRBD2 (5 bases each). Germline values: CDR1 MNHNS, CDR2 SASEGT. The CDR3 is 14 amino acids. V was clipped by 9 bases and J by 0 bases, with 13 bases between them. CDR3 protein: CASTFGASTDTQYV. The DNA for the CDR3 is TGTGCCAGTACCTTCGGGGCGAGCACAGATACGCAGTATGTT.

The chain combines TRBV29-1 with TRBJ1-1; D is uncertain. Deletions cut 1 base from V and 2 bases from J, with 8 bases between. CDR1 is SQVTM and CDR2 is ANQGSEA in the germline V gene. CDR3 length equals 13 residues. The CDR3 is CSVEGLTNTEAFF. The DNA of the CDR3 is TGCAGCGTTGAAGGGCTAACCAACACTGAAGCTTTCTTT.

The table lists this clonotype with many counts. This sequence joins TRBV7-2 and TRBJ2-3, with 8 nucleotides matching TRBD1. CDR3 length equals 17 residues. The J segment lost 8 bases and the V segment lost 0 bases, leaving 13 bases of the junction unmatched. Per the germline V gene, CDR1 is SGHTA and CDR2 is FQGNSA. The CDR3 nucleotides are TGTGCCAGCAGCTTAGCGGTGGGGACAGGTCTATTCGGTACGCAGTATTTT. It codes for CASSLAVGTGLFGTQYF.

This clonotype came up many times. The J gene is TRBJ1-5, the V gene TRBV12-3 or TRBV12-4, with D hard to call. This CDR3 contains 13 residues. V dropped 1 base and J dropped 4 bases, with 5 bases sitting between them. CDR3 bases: TGTGCCAGCAGTTTAGTGGGTAATCAGCCCCAGCATTTT. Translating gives CASSLVGNQPQHF.

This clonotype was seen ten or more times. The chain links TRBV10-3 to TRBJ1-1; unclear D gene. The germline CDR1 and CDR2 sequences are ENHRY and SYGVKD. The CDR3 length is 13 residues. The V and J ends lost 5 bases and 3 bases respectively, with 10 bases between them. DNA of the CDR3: TGTGCCATCAGTAGGGTAGGAGACACTGAAGCTTTCTTT. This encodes CAISRVGDTEAFF.

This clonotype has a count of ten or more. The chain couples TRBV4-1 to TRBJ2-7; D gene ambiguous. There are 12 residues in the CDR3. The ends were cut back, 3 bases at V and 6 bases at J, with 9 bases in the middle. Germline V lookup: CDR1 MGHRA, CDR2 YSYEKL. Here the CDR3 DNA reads TGCGCCAGCAGCCACGGACCTGGCGAGCAGTACTTC. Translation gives CASSHGPGEQYF.

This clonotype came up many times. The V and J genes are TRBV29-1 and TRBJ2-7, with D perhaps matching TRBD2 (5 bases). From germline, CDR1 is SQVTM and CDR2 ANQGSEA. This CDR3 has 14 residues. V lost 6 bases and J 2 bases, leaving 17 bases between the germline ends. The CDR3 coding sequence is TGCAGCGTCACGACGAGGGTAGGGACCTACGAGCAGTACTTC. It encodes CSVTTRVGTYEQYF.

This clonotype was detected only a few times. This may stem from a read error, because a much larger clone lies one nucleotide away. The CDR3 sequence: CASSLDYEQYF. In DNA form, the CDR3 reads TGTGCCAGCAGCTTAGACTACGAGCAGTACTTC. The chain employs TRBV7-6 and TRBJ2-7; D remains unclear. Trimming took off 1 base at V and 3 bases at J, with 1 base between the two ends. CDR1 and CDR2 (germline): SGHVS, FNYEAQ. CDR3 length: 11 residues.

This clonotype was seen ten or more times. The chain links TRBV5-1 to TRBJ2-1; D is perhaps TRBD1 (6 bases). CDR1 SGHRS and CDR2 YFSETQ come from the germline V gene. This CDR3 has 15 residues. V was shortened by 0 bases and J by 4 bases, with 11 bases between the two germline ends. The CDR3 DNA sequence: TGCGCCAGCAGCTTGGCAGGGGACGGTTACAATGAGCAGTTCTTC. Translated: CASSLAGDGYNEQFF.

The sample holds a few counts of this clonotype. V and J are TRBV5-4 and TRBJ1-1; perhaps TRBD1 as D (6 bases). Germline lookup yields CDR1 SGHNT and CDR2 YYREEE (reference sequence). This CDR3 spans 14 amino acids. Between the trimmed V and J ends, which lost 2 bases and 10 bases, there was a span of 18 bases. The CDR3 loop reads CASSFSGHTRGAFF. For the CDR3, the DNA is TGTGCCAGCAGCTTTTCGGGACACACAAGGGGAGCTTTCTTT.

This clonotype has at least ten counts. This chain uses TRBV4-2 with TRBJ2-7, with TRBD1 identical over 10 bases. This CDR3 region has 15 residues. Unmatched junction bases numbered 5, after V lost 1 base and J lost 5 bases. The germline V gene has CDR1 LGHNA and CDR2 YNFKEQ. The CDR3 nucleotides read TGTGCCAGCAGCCAAGTTTCCGGGACAGGGGACGAGCAGTACTTC. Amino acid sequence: CASSQVSGTGDEQYF.

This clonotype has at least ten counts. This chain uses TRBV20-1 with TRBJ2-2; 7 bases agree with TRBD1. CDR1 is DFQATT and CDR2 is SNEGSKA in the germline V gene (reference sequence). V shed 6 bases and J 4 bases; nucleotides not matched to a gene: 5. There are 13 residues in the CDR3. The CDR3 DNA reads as TGCAGTGCAGGGGGACAGAGCACCGGGGAGCTGTTTTTT. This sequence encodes CSAGGQSTGELFF.

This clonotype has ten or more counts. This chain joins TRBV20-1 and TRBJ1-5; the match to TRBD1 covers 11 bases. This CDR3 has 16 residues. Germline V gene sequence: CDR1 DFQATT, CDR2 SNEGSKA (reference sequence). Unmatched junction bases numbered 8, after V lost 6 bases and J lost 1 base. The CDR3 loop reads CSAPGQGGGSNQPQHF. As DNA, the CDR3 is TGCAGTGCACCGGGACAGGGGGGCGGGAGCAATCAGCCCCAGCATTTT.

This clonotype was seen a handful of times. DNA of the CDR3: TGTGCCAGCAGTGAAGGGTGGGGAAACACCATATATTTT. This sequence encodes CASSEGWGNTIYF. V is TRBV2 and J is TRBJ1-3, with D uncertain. V was shortened by 1 base and J by 4 bases, with 5 bases between the two germline ends. CDR3 size: 13 residues. Per germline, CDR1 SNHLY and CDR2 FYNNEI.

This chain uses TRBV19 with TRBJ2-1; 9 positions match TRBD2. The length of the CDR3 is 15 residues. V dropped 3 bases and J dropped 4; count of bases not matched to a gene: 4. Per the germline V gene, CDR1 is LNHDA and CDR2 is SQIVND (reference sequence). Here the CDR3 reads CASSISSGGYNEQFF. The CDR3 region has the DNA TGTGCCAGTAGTATTAGCAGCGGGGGGTACAATGAGCAGTTCTTC. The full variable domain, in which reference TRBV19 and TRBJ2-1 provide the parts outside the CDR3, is DGGITQSPKYLFRKEGQNVTLSCEQNLNHDAMYWYRQDPGQGLRLIYYSQIVNDFQKGDIAEGYSVSREKKESFPLTVTSAQKNPTAFYLCASSISSGGYNEQFFGPGTRLTVL.

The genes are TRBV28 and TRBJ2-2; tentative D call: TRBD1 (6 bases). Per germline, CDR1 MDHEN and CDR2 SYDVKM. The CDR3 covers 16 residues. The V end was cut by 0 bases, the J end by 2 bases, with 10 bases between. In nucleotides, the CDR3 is TGTGCCAGCAGTTTATGGTTACAGGGAAACACCGGGGAGCTGTTTTTT. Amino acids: CASSLWLQGNTGELFF.

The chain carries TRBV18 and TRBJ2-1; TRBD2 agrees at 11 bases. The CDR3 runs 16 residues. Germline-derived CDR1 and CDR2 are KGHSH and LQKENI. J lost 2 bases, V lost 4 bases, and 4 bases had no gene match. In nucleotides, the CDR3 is TGTGCCAGCTCACGAACTAGCGGGGGCACCTACAATGAGCAGTTCTTC. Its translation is CASSRTSGGTYNEQFF. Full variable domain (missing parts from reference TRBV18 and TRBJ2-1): NAGVMQNPRHLVRRRGQEARLRCSPMKGHSHVYWYRQLPEEGLKFMVYLQKENIIDESGMPKERFSAEFPKEGPSILRIQQVVRGDSAAYFCASSRTSGGTYNEQFFGPGTRLTVL.